This TCR beta chain was documented in a study of blood T cell repertoires in COVID-19. Study summary: Samples came from the United States, Italy and Spain, spanning acute and convalescent COVID-19. From T cells, B-cell-depleted T cells, or PBMCs came the material, which was cDNA or gDNA.

Germline V gene data show CDR1 as SGHTA and CDR2 as FQGTGA. The CDR3 loop spans 16 amino acids. V was cut by 0 bases and J by 2 bases, with 11 bases left in between. Original analysis: Amplification of reference gene primers provided the estimated nucleated cell counts. Assay: immunoSEQ multiplex PCR; the TCRdb copy retains only in-frame clones and omits some. V, J and clone size are those of that table, while D and trimming were read from the DNA. The sample includes about 70,000 clones, approximately 77% of them seen just once. This rearrangement joins TRBV7-3 to TRBJ2-1; possible D gene TRBD2, 6 bases. The TCR was taken from a woman in her sixties or seventies with acute or convalescent COVID-19. What was sequenced was peripheral blood. In DNA, the CDR3 is TGTGCCAGCAGCTTAACGGGCGGAGGGACCTACAATGAGCAGTTCTTC. This gives the protein CASSLTGGGTYNEQFF.